This section outlines one TCR beta chain sequence together with its context. Its antigen is not known. Every participating donor contributed approximately 9.5 milliliters of peripheral blood through a draw. The CDR3 is made up of 18 amino acids. These data originate in a study of blood T cells in healthy people across ages. Next came a second PCR, run for about 7 to 11 cycles, which used a sample-barcoded 5' primer along with a J-beta primer mix. Every cDNA was tagged by a template-switch adaptor with 12 random nucleotides. Each sample yielded at least 2.5 million CDR3-containing paired-end reads. MiXCR, applied by TCRdb to the 5' RACE reads, yields one record per CDR3 protein. The repertoire holds about 730,000 distinct CDR3 sequences, 43% seen once, with 20% to 25% in the top ten. Notes on the study in general: While age rose, TCR beta diversity per million T cells dropped in a roughly linear way.

The sample was blood. The chain recombines TRBV21-1 with TRBJ2-6; TRBD1, the D gene given by the table, was not confirmed from the DNA. TRBV21-1 is termed a pseudogene. This TCR came from a woman aged 60 to 75 in good health. The CDR3 nucleotides read TGTGCCAGCAGCATGGACAGGGAGCAGAGACTTGGGGCCAACGTCCTGACTTTC. It encodes CASSMDREQRLGANVLTF.